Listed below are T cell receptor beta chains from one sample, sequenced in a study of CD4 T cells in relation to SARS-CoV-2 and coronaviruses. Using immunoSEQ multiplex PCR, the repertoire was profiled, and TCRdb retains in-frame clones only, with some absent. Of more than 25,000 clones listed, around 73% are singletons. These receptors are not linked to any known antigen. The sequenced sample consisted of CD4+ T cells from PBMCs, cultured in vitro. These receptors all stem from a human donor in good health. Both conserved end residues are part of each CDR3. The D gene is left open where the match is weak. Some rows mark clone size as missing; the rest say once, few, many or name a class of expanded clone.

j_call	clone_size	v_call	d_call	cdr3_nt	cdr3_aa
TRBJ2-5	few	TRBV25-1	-	TGTGCCAGCAGTGCCCTGGGGGGAGAGACCCAGTACTTC	CASSALGGETQYF
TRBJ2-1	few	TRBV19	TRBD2	TGTGCCAGTAAAGCGGGAGGTGGGGGTGAGCAGTTCTTC	CASKAGGGGEQFF
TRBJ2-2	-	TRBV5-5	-	TGTGCCAGCAGTGGGACACCGAAGGGGGCCGGGGAGCTGTTTTTT	CASSGTPKGAGELFF
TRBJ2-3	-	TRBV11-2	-	TGTGCCAGCAGCATAGTGAGAGATACGCAGTATTTT	CASSIVRDTQYF
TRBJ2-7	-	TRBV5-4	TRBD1	TGTGCCAGCAGCTTGGACAGGGGCAGCTCCTACGAGCAGTACTTC	CASSLDRGSSYEQYF
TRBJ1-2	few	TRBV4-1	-	TGCGCCAGCATCAACGGGACCCGCCATGGCTACACCTTC	CASINGTRHGYTF
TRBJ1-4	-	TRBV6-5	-	TGTGCCAGCAGTTACTCCTTCCAGCCCGGGGATGAAAAACTGTTTTTT	CASSYSFQPGDEKLFF
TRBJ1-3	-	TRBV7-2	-	TGTGCCAGCAGCCTCTCCAGGACGGCGTCAAGCTCTGGAAACACCATATATTTT	CASSLSRTASSSGNTIYF
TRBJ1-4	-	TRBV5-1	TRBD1	TGCGCCAGCAGTTATGACGGGACAGGGGATGAAAAACTGTTTTTT	CASSYDGTGDEKLFF
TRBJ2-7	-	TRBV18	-	TGTGCCAGCTCCTCATCCGGGGGACTCACCTACGAGCAGTACTTC	CASSSSGGLTYEQYF
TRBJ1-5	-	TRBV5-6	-	TGTGCCAGCAGCTTGCGAGGGTCCAGCAATCAGCCCCAGCATTTT	CASSLRGSSNQPQHF
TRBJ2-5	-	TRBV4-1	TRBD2	TGCGCCAGCAGCCAAGATCCTAATCTAGCGGGAGGGCAAGAGACCCAGTACTTC	CASSQDPNLAGGQETQYF
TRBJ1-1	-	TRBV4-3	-	TGCGCCAGCAGCCAAGAGGACCAGAACACTGAAGCTTTCTTT	CASSQEDQNTEAFF
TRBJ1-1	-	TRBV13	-	TGTGCCAGCAGTTACAGGAATCGGCACACTGAAGCTTTCTTT	CASSYRNRHTEAFF
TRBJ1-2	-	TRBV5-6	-	TGTGCCAGCAGCCTCGGGGTCGTTAGAATGGATGGCTACACCTTC	CASSLGVVRMDGYTF
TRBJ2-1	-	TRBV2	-	TGTGCCAGCAGTGCGGAGGGGCAGTCCTACAATGAGCAGTTCTTC	CASSAEGQSYNEQFF
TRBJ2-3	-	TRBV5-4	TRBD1	TGTGCCAGCAGCTTGGGGCAGGGGGAAACAGATACGCAGTATTTT	CASSLGQGETDTQYF
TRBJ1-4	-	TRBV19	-	TGTGCCAGTACCGCACGTTCCCTGGGGCGCGGGGAAAAACTGTTTTTT	CASTARSLGRGEKLFF
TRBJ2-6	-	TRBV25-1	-	TGTGCCAGCAGTGCTACTACCCTCTCTGGGGCCAACGTCCTGACTTTC	CASSATTLSGANVLTF
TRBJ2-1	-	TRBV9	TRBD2	TGTGCCAGCAGCGTACCCCGGGAGGGCGGGAGTTTTTACAATGAGCAGTTCTTC	CASSVPREGGSFYNEQFF
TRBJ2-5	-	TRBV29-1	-	TGCAGCGTTGAATTAGGGCCGGGGGAGACCCAGTACTTC	CSVELGPGETQYF
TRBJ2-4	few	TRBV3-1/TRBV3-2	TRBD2	TGTGCCAGCAGCCCCGGCAGTTTCGGGAGGGGATCAAACATTCAGTACTTC	CASSPGSFGRGSNIQYF
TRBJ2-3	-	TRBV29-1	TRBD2	TGCAGCGTTGAAGATCGGCTAGCGGGAGCCCCAGATACGCAGTATTTT	CSVEDRLAGAPDTQYF
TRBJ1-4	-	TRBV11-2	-	TGTGCCAGCAGCTTAGACAGTCCTAATGAAAAACTGTTTTTT	CASSLDSPNEKLFF
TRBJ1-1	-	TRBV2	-	TGTGCCAGCAGTGAATGGTTGGGGGACACTGAAGCTTTCTTT	CASSEWLGDTEAFF
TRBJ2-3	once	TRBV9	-	TGTGCCAGCAGCACCACAGGGTTACGAGATACGCAGTATTTT	CASSTTGLRDTQYF
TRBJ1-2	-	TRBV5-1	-	TGCGCCAGCAGCTTGCAGGGGCTGGAAGGAGGCTACACCTTC	CASSLQGLEGGYTF
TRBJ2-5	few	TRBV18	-	TGTGCCAGCTCACCATCTCTCACAGACCAAGAGACCCAGTACTTC	CASSPSLTDQETQYF
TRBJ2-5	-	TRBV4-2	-	TGTGCCAGCAGCGCGACCGGGGAGACCCAGTACTTC	CASSATGETQYF
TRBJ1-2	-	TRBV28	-	TGTGCCAGCAGTTTCCAGGGCTATGGCTACACCTTC	CASSFQGYGYTF
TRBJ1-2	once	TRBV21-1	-	TGTGCCAGCAGCAAAGTAGAGCAGGGGGGCTACACCTTC	CASSKVEQGGYTF
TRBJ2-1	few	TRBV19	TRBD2	TGTGCCAGTAAATTTATTGGCCTTACTAGCGGGATCTTCTTC	CASKFIGLTSGIFF
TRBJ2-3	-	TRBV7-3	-	TGTGCCAGCAGCTTAATAGGAGGCGGAGCCACAGATACGCAGTATTTT	CASSLIGGGATDTQYF
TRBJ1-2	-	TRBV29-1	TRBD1	TGCAGCGTTGACGGCCGACAGGGGGGGGAGGAGTTACCTAACTATGGCTACACCTTC	CSVDGRQGGEELPNYGYTF
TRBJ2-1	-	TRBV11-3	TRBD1	TGTGCCAGCAGCCCGACAGGGGGTGAGTACAATGAGCAGTTCTTC	CASSPTGGEYNEQFF
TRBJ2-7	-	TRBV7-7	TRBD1	TGTGCTAGCAGCTTAGACGACAGGGGAGGAAACGAGCAGTACTTC	CASSLDDRGGNEQYF
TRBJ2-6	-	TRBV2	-	TGTGCCAGTGGCGACAGAACTGGGGCCAACGTCCTGACTTTC	CASGDRTGANVLTF
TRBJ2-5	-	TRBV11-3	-	TGTGCCAGCAGCTTAGGGCTAGAGGTGGGAGAGACCCAGTACTTC	CASSLGLEVGETQYF
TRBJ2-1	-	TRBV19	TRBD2	TGTGCCAGTAGTATTAGGATACTAGCGGGAGACGTCATGAGCTCCTACAATGAGCAGTTCTTC	CASSIRILAGDVMSSYNEQFF
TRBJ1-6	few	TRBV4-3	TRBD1	TGCGCCAGCAGCCAAGAAATGACAGGGGGCTCACCCCTCCACTTT	CASSQEMTGGSPLHF
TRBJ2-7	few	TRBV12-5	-	TGTGCTAGTGGTTTGGTAGAGGCGGACGGAGTGCAGTACTTC	CASGLVEADGVQYF
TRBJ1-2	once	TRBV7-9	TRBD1	TGTGCCAGCGTACTACAGGGGGCGACGTATGGCTACACCTTC	CASVLQGATYGYTF